This TCR beta chain was recovered during a study of CD8 T cells in Susac syndrome. A quantity of about 0.5 to 1 ug RNA underwent reverse transcription using random hexamers. Amplification of TCR beta CDR3 by immunoSEQ multiplex PCR spanned 54 Vbeta and 13 Jbeta. TCRdb called the immunoSEQ multiplex PCR reads again in MiXCR, with one record for every CDR3 protein. The data hold roughly 110,000 distinct CDR3 sequences, with less than 95% observed a single time. Sequencing used CD8+ T cells from PBMCs. This receptor was obtained from a human donor with Susac syndrome.

As DNA, the CDR3 is TGTGCCAGCAGCCAAGTTCGAATCCAATCCTACAATGAGCAGTTCTTC. As protein: CASSQVRIQSYNEQFF. The chain carries TRBV3-1 and TRBJ2-1; D ambiguous. CDR3 length: 16 amino acids. Germline V gives CDR1 LGHDT, CDR2 YNNKEL (reference sequence). V gave up 1 base and J gave up 1 base, with 11 bases separating them.